Presented here are 6 T cell receptor beta chains from one specimen sequenced in a study of T cells after yellow fever vaccination. TCRdb reprocessed the 5' RACE reads with MiXCR, giving one entry per CDR3 protein. This table holds roughly 150,000 distinct CDR3 sequences, just over 6.5% found once. The sample in question was CD4+ T cells sorted from PBMCs, obtained 10 days after the yellow fever booster vaccination. These receptors all stem from a young man who received the YFV17D yellow fever vaccine.

In its sample, this clonotype was seen many times. This chain joins TRBV10-3 and TRBJ2-5; possibly TRBD2 for D (5 bases). The CDR3 loop spans 12 amino acids. V was shortened by 11 bases and J by 2 bases, with 12 bases between the two germline ends. Per the germline V gene, CDR1 is ENHRY and CDR2 is SYGVKD. CDR3 sequence reads: CAARGSQETQYF. For the CDR3, the DNA is TGTGCCGCCCGGGGTTCACAAGAGACCCAGTACTTC.

At least ten counts were recorded for this clonotype. J is TRBJ2-4 and V is TRBV24-1, with unresolved D. Germline V gives CDR1 KGHDR, CDR2 SFDVKD. Trimming took off 2 bases at V and 0 bases at J, with 4 bases between the two ends. This CDR3 comprises 14 residues. CDR3 loop: CATSDSVAKNIQYF. The DNA for the CDR3 is TGTGCCACCAGTGATTCGGTAGCCAAAAACATTCAGTACTTC.

There are a few counts of this clonotype. The V and J genes are TRBV5-1 and TRBJ2-3; a possible D gene is TRBD1 (5 bases). V lost 0 bases to trimming and J lost 5 bases, with 13 bases between them. CDR1 is SGHRS, CDR2 YFSETQ, per germline. CDR3 length: 15 residues. The CDR3 bases are TGCGCCAGCAGCTTGGCGGTGGGGCCGGAAGATACGCAGTATTTT. Translation gives CASSLAVGPEDTQYF.

This sequence joins TRBV20-1 and TRBJ2-3, with 11 nucleotides matching TRBD2. This CDR3 is 15 amino acids long. J lost 5 bases, V lost 3 bases, and 7 bases had no gene match. Germline CDR1 DFQATT, CDR2 SNEGSKA (reference sequence). CDR3 DNA sequence: TGCAGTGCTAGGGGGACTAGCGGCATTAAAGATACGCAGTATTTT. Translating it yields CSARGTSGIKDTQYF.

This clonotype came up a few times. J is TRBJ2-7 and V is TRBV5-6, with 8 bases identical to TRBD2. After removal of 4 bases from V and 0 bases from J, the junction contained 6 bases not matched to a gene. CDR1 SGHDT and CDR2 YYEEEE come from the germline V gene. This CDR3 has 15 residues. The CDR3 nucleotides read TGTGCCAGCAGCAACGGGAGGGGCAGCTCCTACGAGCAGTACTTC. It translates to CASSNGRGSSYEQYF.

The chain recombines TRBV30 with TRBJ2-5; 7 nucleotides line up with TRBD1. This CDR3 contains 13 residues. Unmatched junction bases numbered 6, after V lost 3 bases and J lost 5 bases. Per germline, CDR1 GTSNPN and CDR2 SVGIG (reference sequence). The CDR3 loop is CAWSKGGGETQYF. The CDR3 nucleotides read TGTGCCTGGAGCAAAGGGGGCGGGGAGACCCAGTACTTC.